This note documents a single T cell receptor beta chain sequence. What it binds is unknown. These data belong to a study of radiation and T cells in renal cell carcinoma. Study-level results: From baseline, blood top tumor clonotypes peaked at 2 weeks post-radiation.

Time point indicated: baseline pretreatment blood. As for treatment: 15 Gy SBRT to primary tumor, nephrectomy 4 weeks later. Sequencing was performed with immunoSEQ multiplex PCR; in TCRdb, only in-frame clones are kept and a portion is missing. The data show 95,000 to 150,000 clones, roughly 80% seen once. Germline trimming cut 3 bases from V and 5 bases from J; bases unmatched to any gene: 5. CDR1 is LNHDA and CDR2 is SQIVND in the germline V gene (reference sequence). This CDR3 region has 15 residues. The rearrangement uses TRBV19 and TRBJ2-1; 9 nucleotides agree with TRBD2. The sample here was blood, taken from a patient whose treatment included radiotherapy and nephrectomy. This TCR derives from a woman in her sixties with renal cell carcinoma. CDR3 DNA sequence: TGTGCCAGTAGTATTGGTCTAGCGGGGAACAATGAGCAGTTCTTC. This encodes CASSIGLAGNNEQFF. The whole variable domain, filled in from reference TRBV19 and TRBJ2-1, reads DGGITQSPKYLFRKEGQNVTLSCEQNLNHDAMYWYRQDPGQGLRLIYYSQIVNDFQKGDIAEGYSVSREKKESFPLTVTSAQKNPTAFYLCASSIGLAGNNEQFFGPGTRLTVL.